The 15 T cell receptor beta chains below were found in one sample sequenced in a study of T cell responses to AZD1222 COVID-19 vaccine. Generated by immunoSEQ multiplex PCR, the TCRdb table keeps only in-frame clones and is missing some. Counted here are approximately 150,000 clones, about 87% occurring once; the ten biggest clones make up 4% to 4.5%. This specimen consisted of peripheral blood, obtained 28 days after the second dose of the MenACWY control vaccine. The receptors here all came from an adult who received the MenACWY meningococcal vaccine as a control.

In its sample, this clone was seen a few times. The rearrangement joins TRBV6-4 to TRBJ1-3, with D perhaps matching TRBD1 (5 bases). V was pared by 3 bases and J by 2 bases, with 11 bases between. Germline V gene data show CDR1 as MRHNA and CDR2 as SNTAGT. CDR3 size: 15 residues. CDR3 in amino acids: CASSETVAPGNTIYF. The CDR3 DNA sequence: TGTGCCAGCAGTGAGACAGTCGCGCCTGGAAACACCATATATTTT.

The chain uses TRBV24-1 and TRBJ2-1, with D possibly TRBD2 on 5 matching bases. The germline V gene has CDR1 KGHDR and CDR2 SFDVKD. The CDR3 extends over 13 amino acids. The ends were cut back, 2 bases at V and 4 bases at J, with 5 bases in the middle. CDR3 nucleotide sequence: TGTGCCACCAGTGATTCGGGGTACAATGAGCAGTTCTTC. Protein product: CATSDSGYNEQFF.

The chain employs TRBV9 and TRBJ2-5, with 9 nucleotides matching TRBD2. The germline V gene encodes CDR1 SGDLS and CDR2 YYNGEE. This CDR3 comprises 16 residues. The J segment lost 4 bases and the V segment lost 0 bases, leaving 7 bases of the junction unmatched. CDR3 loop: CASSVGSSGSRETQYF. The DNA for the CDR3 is TGTGCCAGCAGCGTAGGGAGTAGCGGGAGTAGAGAGACCCAGTACTTC.

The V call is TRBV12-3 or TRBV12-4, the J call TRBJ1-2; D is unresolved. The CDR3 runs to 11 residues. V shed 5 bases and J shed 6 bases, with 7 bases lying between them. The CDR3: CASSSANGYTF. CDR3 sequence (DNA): TGTGCCAGCAGTAGTGCGAATGGCTACACCTTC.

The CDR3 nucleotides are TGTGCCAGCAGCCCTGCCAGAGACAGACGCGAGCAGTACTTC. Encoded protein: CASSPARDRREQYF. The chain has TRBV7-2 and TRBJ2-7, with a possible D match to TRBD1 (5 bases). Trimming removed 5 bases from V and 6 bases from J, with 17 bases in between. From germline, CDR1 is SGHTA and CDR2 FQGNSA. CDR3 length equals 14 residues.

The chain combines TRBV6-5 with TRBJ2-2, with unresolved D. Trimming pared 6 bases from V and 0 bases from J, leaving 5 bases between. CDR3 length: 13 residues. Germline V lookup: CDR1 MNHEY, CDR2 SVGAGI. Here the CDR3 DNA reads TGTGCCAGCAGGATAACGAACACCGGGGAGCTGTTTTTT. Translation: CASRITNTGELFF.

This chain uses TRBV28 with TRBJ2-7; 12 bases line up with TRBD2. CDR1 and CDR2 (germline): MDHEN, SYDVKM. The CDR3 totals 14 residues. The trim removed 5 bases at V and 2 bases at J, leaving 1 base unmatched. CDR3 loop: CASSRLAGAYEQYF. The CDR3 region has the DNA TGTGCCAGCAGTAGACTAGCGGGAGCCTACGAGCAGTACTTC.

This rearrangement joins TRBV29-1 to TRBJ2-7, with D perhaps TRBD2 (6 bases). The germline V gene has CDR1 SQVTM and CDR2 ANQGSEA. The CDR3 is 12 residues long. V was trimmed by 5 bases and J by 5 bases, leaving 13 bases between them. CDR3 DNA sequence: TGCAGCGTTAACGGAGGGGTAGACGAGCAGTACTTC. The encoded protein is CSVNGGVDEQYF.

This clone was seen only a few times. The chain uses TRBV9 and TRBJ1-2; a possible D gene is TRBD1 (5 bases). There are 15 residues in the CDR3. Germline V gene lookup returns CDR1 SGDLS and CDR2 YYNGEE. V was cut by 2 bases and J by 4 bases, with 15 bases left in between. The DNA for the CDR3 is TGTGCCAGCAGCGTGGGACGTCTGTCGTTCTATGGCTACACCTTC. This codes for CASSVGRLSFYGYTF.

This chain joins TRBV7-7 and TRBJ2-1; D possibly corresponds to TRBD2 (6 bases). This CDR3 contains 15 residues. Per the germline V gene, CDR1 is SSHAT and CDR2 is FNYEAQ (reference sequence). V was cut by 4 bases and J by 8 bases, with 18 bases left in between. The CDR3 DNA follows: TGTGCCAGCAGCTATCGACTAGGGCGGGTCGATGAGCAGTTCTTC. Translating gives CASSYRLGRVDEQFF.

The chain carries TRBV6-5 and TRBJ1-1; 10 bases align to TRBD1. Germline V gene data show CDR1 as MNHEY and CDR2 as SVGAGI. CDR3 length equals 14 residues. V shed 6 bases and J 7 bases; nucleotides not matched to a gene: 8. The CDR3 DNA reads TGTGCCAGCAGCCGACAGGGGGCGCTGGGTGAAGCTTTCTTT. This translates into CASSRQGALGEAFF.

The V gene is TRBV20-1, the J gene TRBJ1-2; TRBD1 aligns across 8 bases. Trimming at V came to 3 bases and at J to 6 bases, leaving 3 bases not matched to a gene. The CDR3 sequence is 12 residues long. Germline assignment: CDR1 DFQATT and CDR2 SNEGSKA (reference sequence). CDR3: CSASMTGDGYTF. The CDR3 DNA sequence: TGCAGTGCTAGTATGACAGGGGATGGCTACACCTTC.

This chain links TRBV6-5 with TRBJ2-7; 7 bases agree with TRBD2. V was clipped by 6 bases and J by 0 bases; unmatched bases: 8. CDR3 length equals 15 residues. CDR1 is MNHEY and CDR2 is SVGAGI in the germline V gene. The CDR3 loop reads CASSSPSGSSYEQYF. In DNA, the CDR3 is TGTGCCAGCAGCAGCCCTAGCGGTAGCTCCTACGAGCAGTACTTC.

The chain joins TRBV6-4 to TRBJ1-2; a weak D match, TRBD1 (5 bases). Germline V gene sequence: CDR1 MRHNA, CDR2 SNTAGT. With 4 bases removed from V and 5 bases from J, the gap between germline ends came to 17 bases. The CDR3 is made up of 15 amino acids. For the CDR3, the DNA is TGTGCCAGCAGTGTTCGGGCAGGGCTACCTTATGGCTACACCTTC. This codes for CASSVRAGLPYGYTF.

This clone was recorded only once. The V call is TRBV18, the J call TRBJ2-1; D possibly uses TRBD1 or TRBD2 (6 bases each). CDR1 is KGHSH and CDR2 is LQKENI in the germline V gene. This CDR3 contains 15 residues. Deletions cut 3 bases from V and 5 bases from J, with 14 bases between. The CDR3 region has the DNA TGTGCCAGCTCACCCCCTCGGGGGCACGACAATGAGCAGTTCTTC. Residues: CASSPPRGHDNEQFF.